Below, 15 T cell receptor beta chains from the same sample are listed, as sequenced in a study of control samples from healthy donors and cancer patients. Assay used: immunoSEQ multiplex PCR; TCRdb lists only in-frame clones, some missing. In the table there are about 160,000 clones, approximately 94% of which are singletons. The sample was PBMCs. Receptors originate from a man in his sixties with colorectal cancer.

CDR3 region: CASSGGLNTGELFF. For the CDR3, the DNA is TGTGCCAGCAGCGGGGGACTTAACACCGGGGAGCTGTTTTTT. The gene calls are TRBV5-6 and TRBJ2-2, with D possibly TRBD2 on 6 matching bases. The CDR3 spans 14 residues. V was shortened by 4 bases and J by 2 bases, with 9 bases between the two germline ends. Germline lookup yields CDR1 SGHDT and CDR2 YYEEEE.

The chain uses TRBV6-5 and TRBJ1-6; D is undetermined. The CDR3 length is 12 residues. The V end lost 6 bases, the J end lost 7 bases, and 7 bases lay between the germline ends. Germline values: CDR1 MNHEY, CDR2 SVGAGI. The CDR3 bases are TGTGCCAGCAGGGGTATAAATTCACCCCTCCACTTT. Encoded protein: CASRGINSPLHF.

The J gene is TRBJ1-5, the V gene TRBV6-1; weak D call: TRBD1 (5 bases). Germline loops: CDR1 MNHNS, CDR2 SASEGT. This CDR3 contains 17 residues. Deletions cut 1 base from V and 1 base from J, with 14 bases between. The CDR3 region has the DNA TGTGCCAGCAGTGAAGGCTGGGGGGGTGAGAGCAATCAGCCCCAGCATTTT. Translating it yields CASSEGWGGESNQPQHF.

Concerning this clone: Compared with germline, one end of the junction differs, possibly owing to a read error. The chain joins TRBV5-4 to TRBJ2-1, with 10 bases identical to TRBD2. This CDR3 spans 15 amino acids. Germline assignment: CDR1 SGHNT and CDR2 YYREEE (reference sequence). CDR3 amino acids: CASSLGLAGVSEGVF. DNA of the CDR3: TGTGCCAGCAGCTTGGGGCTAGCGGGGGTTAGTGAGGGGGTCTTC.

The chain combines TRBV5-1 with TRBJ1-6; 10 bases agree with TRBD1. CDR3 length equals 17 residues. Germline V gene data show CDR1 as SGHRS and CDR2 as YFSETQ. V gave up 1 base and J gave up 6 bases; unmatched junction bases: 7. The CDR3 sequence: CASSLRSGTGVNSPLHF. CDR3 coding DNA: TGCGCCAGCAGCTTGAGATCCGGGACAGGGGTTAATTCACCCCTCCACTTT.

This chain links TRBV12-1 with TRBJ2-3; TRBD2 is the table's D call and was not checked against the DNA. TRBV12-1 constitutes a pseudogene. The CDR3 sequence is 19 residues long. The CDR3 coding sequence is TGTGCCAGCAGCTTTCGCGGACTAGCGGGGGGGTCGGGGACAGATACGCAGTATTTT. It codes for CASSFRGLAGGSGTDTQYF.

V and J are TRBV25-1 and TRBJ2-1; 8 bases are shared with TRBD2. The CDR3 has 14 residues. Looked up from germline, CDR1 is MGHDK and CDR2 is SYGVNS. With V trimmed by 4 bases and J by 6 bases, 5 bases remained unmatched. The CDR3 sequence: CASSAIAGPNEQFF. The CDR3 nucleotides are TGTGCCAGCAGTGCCATAGCGGGGCCCAATGAGCAGTTCTTC.

J is TRBJ1-2 and V is TRBV7-2; 9 bases agree with TRBD1. V was clipped by 5 bases and J by 5 bases; unmatched bases: 9. This CDR3 has 15 amino acids. The germline V gene has CDR1 SGHTA and CDR2 FQGNSA. The CDR3 nucleotides are TGTGCCAGCAGCCCCCAAGGACAGGGGAGTTATGGCTACACCTTC. The encoded protein is CASSPQGQGSYGYTF.

This chain uses TRBV20-1 with TRBJ2-1; D unresolved. The germline CDR1 and CDR2 sequences are DFQATT and SNEGSKA (reference sequence). V lost 6 bases, J lost 5 bases, and 8 bases lay in between. CDR3 length equals 11 residues. In nucleotides, the CDR3 is TGCAGTGCAACAATAAACAATGAGCAGTTCTTC. It yields the protein CSATINNEQFF.

The chain employs TRBV4-1 and TRBJ2-3, with 7 bases lining up with TRBD1. This CDR3 region has 17 residues. Trimming cost V 0 bases and J 4 bases; bases outside gene matches: 10. The germline gives CDR1 MGHRA, CDR2 YSYEKL. As DNA, the CDR3 is TGCGCCAGCAGCCAAGATGACAGGGAAAGATGGCCAGATACGCAGTATTTT. This translates into CASSQDDRERWPDTQYF.

The chain joins TRBV6-4 to TRBJ2-1; no firm D call. Per germline, CDR1 MRHNA and CDR2 SNTAGT. V was shortened by 0 bases and J by 7 bases, with 10 bases between the two germline ends. The length of the CDR3 is 14 residues. CDR3: CASSDSFGANEQFF. CDR3 nucleotide sequence: TGTGCCAGCAGTGACTCTTTCGGAGCGAATGAGCAGTTCTTC.

The chain combines TRBV18 with TRBJ2-7; 9 positions agree with TRBD2. V lost 3 bases and J lost 4; bases outside the gene matches: 1. The CDR3 length is 13 residues. Germline CDR1 KGHSH, CDR2 LQKENI. CDR3 DNA: TGTGCCAGCTCACCGCGGGGGGGTTACGAGCAGTACTTC. Its protein is CASSPRGGYEQYF.

Regarding this clone: Other DNA sequences in the same sample also yield this CDR3. The genes are TRBV28 and TRBJ2-5; no definite D call. V was clipped by 3 bases and J by 4 bases, with 3 bases between them. There are 11 residues in the CDR3. Germline V gene data show CDR1 as MDHEN and CDR2 as SYDVKM. CDR3 sequence: CASSLGETQYF. CDR3 in DNA: TGTGCCAGCAGTTTGGGAGAGACCCAGTACTTC.

The rearrangement links TRBV4-1 to TRBJ1-2; D uncertain. V lost 0 bases to trimming and J lost 14 bases, with 19 bases between them. Germline lookup yields CDR1 MGHRA and CDR2 YSYEKL. This CDR3 is 14 amino acids long. As DNA, the CDR3 is TGCGCCAGCAGCCAAGACCCCGGGTTCACATTTAATACCTTC. As protein: CASSQDPGFTFNTF.

This clone is a singleton in its sample. The chain links TRBV7-9 to TRBJ2-2; 9 bases align to TRBD1. The CDR3 covers 16 residues. CDR1 SEHNR and CDR2 FQNEAQ come from the germline V gene (reference sequence). Trimming cost V 4 bases and J 5 bases; bases outside gene matches: 8. CDR3 nucleotide sequence: TGTGCCAGCAGCTCCCTTTGGACAGGGGATACCGGGGAGCTGTTTTTT. Amino acids: CASSSLWTGDTGELFF. Full variable domain (rest looked up from reference TRBV7-9 and TRBJ2-2): DTGVSQNPRHKITKRGQNVTFRCDPISEHNRLYWYRQTLGQGPEFLTYFQNEAQLEKSRLLSDRFSAERPKGSFSTLEIQRTEQGDSAMYLCASSSLWTGDTGELFFGEGSRLTVL.